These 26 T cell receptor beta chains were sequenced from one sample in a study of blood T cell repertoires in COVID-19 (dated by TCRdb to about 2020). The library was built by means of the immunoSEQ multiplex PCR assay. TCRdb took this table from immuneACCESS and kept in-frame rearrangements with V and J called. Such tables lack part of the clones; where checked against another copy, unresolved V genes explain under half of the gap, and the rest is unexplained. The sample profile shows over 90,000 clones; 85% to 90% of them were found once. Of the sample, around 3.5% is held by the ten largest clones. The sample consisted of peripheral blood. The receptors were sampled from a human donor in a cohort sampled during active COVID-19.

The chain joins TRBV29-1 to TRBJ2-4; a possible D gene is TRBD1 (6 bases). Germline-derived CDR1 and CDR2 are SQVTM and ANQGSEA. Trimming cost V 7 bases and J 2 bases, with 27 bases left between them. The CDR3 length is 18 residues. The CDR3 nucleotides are TGCAGCGCATACACAGGGTCTGGATTGGTCGAAACCAAAAACATTCAGTACTTC. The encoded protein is CSAYTGSGLVETKNIQYF.

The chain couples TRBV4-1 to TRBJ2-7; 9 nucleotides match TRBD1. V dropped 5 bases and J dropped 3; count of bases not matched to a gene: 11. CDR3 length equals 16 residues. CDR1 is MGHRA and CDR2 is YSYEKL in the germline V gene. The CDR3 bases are TGCGCCAGCAGCTACTCTGACAGGGGGGGATTCTACGAGCAGTACTTC. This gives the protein CASSYSDRGGFYEQYF.

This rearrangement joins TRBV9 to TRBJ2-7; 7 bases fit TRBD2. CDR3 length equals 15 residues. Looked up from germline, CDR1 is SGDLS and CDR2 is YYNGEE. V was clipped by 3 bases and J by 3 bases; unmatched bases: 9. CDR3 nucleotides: TGTGCCAGCAGCGGCGGGGGACTTCTGGACTACGAGCAGTACTTC. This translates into CASSGGGLLDYEQYF. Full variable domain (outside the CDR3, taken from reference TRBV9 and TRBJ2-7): DSGVTQTPKHLITATGQRVTLRCSPRSGDLSVYWYQQSLDQGLQFLIQYYNGEERAKGNILERFSAQQFPDLHSELNLSSLELGDSALYFCASSGGGLLDYEQYFGPGTRLTVT.

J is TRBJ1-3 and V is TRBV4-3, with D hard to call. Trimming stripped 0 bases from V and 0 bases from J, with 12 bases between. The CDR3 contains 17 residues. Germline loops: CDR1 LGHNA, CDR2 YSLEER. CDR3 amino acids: CASSQDPGGTSGNTIYF. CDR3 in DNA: TGCGCCAGCAGCCAAGATCCGGGAGGTACCTCTGGAAACACCATATATTTT.

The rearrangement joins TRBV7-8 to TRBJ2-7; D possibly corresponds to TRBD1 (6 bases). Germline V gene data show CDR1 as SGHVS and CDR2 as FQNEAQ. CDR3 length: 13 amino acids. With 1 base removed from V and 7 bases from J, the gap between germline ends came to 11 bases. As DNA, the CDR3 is TGTGCCAGCAGCTTAGTGAATAGGGGGGAGCAGTACTTC. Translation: CASSLVNRGEQYF.

The CDR3 sequence is CASSPPRGVGSEQYF. In nucleotides, the CDR3 is TGTGCCAGCAGCCCCCCGCGGGGCGTGGGCTCCGAGCAGTACTTC. This chain joins TRBV11-2 and TRBJ2-7; D is perhaps TRBD2 (6 bases). Per germline, CDR1 SGHAT and CDR2 FQNNGV. The ends were cut back, 5 bases at V and 6 bases at J, with 20 bases in the middle. The CDR3 sequence is 15 residues long. The whole variable domain, remainder taken from reference TRBV11-2 and TRBJ2-7, is EAGVAQSPRYKIIEKRQSVAFWCNPISGHATLYWYQQILGQGPKLLIQFQNNGVVDDSQLPKDRFSAERLKGVDSTLKIQPAKLEDSAVYLCASSPPRGVGSEQYFGPGTRLTVT.

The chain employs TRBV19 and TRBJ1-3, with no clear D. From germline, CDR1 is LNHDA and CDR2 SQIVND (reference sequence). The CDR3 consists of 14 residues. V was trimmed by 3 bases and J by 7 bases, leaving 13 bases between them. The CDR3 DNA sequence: TGTGCCAGTAGTATCCCAGAACCGCTCAACACCATATATTTT. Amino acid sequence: CASSIPEPLNTIYF.

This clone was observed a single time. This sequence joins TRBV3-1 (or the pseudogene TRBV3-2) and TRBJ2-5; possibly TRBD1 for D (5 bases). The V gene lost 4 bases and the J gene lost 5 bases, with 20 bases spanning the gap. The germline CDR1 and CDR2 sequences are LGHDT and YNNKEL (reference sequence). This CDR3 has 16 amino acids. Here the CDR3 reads CASSPNSQVKGETQYF. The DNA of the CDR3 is TGTGCCAGCAGCCCTAACTCACAGGTTAAGGGGGAGACCCAGTACTTC.

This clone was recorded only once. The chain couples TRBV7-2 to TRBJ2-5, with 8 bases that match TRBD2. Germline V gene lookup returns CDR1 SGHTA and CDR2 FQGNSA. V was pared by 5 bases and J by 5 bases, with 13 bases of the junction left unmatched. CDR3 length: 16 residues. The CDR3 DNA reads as TGTGCCAGCAGCCCAGACGGCCGGGGGGGCCGTGAGACCCAGTACTTC. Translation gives CASSPDGRGGRETQYF.

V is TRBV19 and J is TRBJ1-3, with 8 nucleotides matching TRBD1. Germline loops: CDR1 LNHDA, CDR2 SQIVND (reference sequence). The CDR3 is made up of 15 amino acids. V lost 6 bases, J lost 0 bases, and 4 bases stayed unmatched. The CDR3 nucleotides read TGTGCCAGTAGGAGAGGACAGGGCTCTGGAAACACCATATATTTT. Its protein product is CASRRGQGSGNTIYF.

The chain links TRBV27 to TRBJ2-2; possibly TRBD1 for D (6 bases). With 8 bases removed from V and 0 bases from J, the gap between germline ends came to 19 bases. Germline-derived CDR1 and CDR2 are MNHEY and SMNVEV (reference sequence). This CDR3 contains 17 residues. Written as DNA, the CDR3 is TGTGCCAGCCACCCTCAGACAGGATCCGCGAACACCGGGGAGCTGTTTTTT. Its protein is CASHPQTGSANTGELFF.

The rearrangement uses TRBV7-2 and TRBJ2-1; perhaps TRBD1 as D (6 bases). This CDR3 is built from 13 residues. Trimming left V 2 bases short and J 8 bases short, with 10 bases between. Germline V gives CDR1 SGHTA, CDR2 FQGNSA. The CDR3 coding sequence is TGTGCCAGCAGCTTATCCAGGGGCGATGAGCAGTTCTTC. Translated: CASSLSRGDEQFF.

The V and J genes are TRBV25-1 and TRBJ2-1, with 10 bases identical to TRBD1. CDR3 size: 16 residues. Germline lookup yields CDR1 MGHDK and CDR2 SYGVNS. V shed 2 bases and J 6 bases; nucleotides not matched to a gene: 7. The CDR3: CASSEAGTGVFNEQFF. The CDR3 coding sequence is TGTGCCAGCAGTGAAGCCGGGACAGGGGTTTTCAATGAGCAGTTCTTC.

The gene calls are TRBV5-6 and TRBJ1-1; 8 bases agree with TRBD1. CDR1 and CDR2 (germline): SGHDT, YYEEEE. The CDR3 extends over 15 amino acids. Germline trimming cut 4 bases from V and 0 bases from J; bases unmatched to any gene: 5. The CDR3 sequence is CASSHGQGLNTEAFF. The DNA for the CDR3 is TGTGCCAGCAGCCATGGACAGGGTCTGAACACTGAAGCTTTCTTT.

In DNA, the CDR3 is TGCGCCAGCAGCGCCCGACAGGCTAATGAAAAACTGTTTTTT. Translating gives CASSARQANEKLFF. The chain carries TRBV5-1 and TRBJ1-4; D is perhaps TRBD1 (6 bases). CDR1 SGHRS and CDR2 YFSETQ come from the germline V gene. The CDR3 is 14 residues long. V was cut by 4 bases and J by 3 bases, with 10 bases left in between.

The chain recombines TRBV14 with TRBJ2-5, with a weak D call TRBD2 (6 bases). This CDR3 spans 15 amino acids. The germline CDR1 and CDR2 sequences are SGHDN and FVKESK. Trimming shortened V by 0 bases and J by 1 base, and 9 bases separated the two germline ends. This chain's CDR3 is CASSQEGTPQETQYF. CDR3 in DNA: TGTGCCAGCAGCCAAGAGGGGACTCCCCAAGAGACCCAGTACTTC.

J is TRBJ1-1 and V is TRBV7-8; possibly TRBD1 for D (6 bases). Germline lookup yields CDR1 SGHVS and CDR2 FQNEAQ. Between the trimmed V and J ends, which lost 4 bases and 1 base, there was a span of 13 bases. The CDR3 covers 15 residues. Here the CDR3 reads CASSYPQGRNTEAFF. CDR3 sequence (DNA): TGTGCCAGCAGCTACCCCCAGGGGAGGAACACTGAAGCTTTCTTT. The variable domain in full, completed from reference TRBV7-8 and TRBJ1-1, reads GAGVSQSPRYKVAKRGQDVALRCDPISGHVSLFWYQQALGQGPEFLTYFQNEAQLDKSGLPSDRFFAERPEGSVSTLKIQRTQQEDSAVYLCASSYPQGRNTEAFFGQGTRLTVV.

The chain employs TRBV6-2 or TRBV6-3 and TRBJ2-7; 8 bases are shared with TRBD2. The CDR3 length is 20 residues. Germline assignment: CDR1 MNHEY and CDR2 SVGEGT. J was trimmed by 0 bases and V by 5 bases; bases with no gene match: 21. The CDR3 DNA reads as TGTGCCAGCAGTCACGAGGTCCCCGGGCTAGCGGGTCTTTTCTCCTACGAGCAGTACTTC. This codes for CASSHEVPGLAGLFSYEQYF.

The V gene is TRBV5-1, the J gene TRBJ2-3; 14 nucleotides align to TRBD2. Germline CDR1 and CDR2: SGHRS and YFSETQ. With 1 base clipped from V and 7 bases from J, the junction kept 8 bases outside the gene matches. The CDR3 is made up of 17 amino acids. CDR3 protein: CASSLTGTSGRLYTQYF. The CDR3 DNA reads TGCGCCAGCAGCTTGACAGGGACTAGCGGGAGACTATATACGCAGTATTTT. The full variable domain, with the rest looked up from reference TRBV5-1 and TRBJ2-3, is KAGVTQTPRYLIKTRGQQVTLSCSPISGHRSVSWYQQTPGQGLQFLFEYFSETQRNKGNFPGRFSGRQFSNSRSEMNVSTLELGDSALYLCASSLTGTSGRLYTQYFGPGTRLTVL.

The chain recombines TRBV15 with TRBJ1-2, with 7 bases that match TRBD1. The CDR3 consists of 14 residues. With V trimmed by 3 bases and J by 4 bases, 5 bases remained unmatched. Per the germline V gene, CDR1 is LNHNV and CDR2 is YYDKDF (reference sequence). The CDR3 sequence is CATSRVGQSYGYTF. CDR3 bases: TGTGCCACCAGCAGGGTGGGACAGAGCTATGGCTACACCTTC.

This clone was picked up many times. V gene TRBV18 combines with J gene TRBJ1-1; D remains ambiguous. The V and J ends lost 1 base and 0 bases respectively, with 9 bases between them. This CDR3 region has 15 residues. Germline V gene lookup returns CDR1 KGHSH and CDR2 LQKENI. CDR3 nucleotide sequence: TGTGCCAGCTCACCACTAGTGTACCTGAACACTGAAGCTTTCTTT. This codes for CASSPLVYLNTEAFF. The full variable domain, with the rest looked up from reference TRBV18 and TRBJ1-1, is NAGVMQNPRHLVRRRGQEARLRCSPMKGHSHVYWYRQLPEEGLKFMVYLQKENIIDESGMPKERFSAEFPKEGPSILRIQQVVRGDSAAYFCASSPLVYLNTEAFFGQGTRLTVV.

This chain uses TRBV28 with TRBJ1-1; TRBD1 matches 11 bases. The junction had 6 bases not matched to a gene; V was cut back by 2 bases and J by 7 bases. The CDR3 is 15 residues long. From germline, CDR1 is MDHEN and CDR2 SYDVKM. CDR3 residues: CASSLAGTGGGEAFF. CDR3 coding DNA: TGTGCCAGCAGTTTAGCTGGGACAGGGGGGGGTGAAGCTTTCTTT.

CDR3 sequence reads: CASSPFGGAIGYTF. CDR3 in DNA: TGTGCCAGCAGCCCCTTTGGGGGGGCGATTGGCTACACCTTC. J is TRBJ1-2 and V is TRBV7-2; D is perhaps TRBD1 (6 bases). The CDR3 spans 14 residues. V lost 5 bases and J 7 bases, leaving 17 bases between the germline ends. CDR1 SGHTA and CDR2 FQGNSA come from the germline V gene.

The CDR3 is CARQVGVGGAFF. CDR3 nucleotide sequence: TGTGCCCGTCAGGTAGGGGTCGGTGGAGCTTTCTTT. The rearrangement uses TRBV30 and TRBJ1-1; D is possibly TRBD1 (5 bases). Per germline, CDR1 GTSNPN and CDR2 SVGIG (reference sequence). V was trimmed by 8 bases and J by 10 bases, leaving 20 bases between them. The CDR3 is 12 residues long.

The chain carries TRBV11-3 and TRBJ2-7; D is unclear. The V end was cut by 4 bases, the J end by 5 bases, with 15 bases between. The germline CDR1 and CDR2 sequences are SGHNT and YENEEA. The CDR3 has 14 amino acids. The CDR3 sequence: CASSSDGAVDEQYF. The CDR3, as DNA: TGTGCCAGCAGCTCAGACGGAGCCGTCGACGAGCAGTACTTC.

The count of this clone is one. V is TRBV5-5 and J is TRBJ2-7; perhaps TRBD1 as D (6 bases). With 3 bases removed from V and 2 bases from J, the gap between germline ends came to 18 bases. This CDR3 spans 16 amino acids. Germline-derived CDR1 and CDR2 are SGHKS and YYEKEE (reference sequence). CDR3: CASSWALGQRAYEQYF. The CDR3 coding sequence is TGTGCCAGCAGCTGGGCACTCGGACAGAGAGCCTACGAGCAGTACTTC.